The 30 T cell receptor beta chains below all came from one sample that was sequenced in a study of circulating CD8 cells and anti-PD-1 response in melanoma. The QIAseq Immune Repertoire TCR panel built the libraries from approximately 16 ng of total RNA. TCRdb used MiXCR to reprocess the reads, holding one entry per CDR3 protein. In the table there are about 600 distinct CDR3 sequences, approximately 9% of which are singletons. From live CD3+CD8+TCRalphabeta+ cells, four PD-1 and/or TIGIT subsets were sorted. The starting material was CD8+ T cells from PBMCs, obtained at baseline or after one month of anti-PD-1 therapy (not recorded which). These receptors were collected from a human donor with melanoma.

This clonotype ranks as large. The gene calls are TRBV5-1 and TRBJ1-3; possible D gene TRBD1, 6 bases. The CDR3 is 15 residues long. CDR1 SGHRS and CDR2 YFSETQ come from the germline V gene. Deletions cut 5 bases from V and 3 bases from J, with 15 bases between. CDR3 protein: CASRRDRSIGNTIYF. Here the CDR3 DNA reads TGCGCCAGCAGACGAGACAGGTCCATTGGAAACACCATATATTTT.

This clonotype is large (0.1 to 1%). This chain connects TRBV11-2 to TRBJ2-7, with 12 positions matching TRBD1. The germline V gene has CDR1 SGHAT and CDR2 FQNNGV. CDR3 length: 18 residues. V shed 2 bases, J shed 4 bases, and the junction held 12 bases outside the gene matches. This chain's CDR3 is CASSLPTTGTGGRYEQYF. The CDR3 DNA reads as TGTGCCAGCAGCTTACCTACCACTGGGACAGGGGGCCGGTACGAGCAGTACTTC.

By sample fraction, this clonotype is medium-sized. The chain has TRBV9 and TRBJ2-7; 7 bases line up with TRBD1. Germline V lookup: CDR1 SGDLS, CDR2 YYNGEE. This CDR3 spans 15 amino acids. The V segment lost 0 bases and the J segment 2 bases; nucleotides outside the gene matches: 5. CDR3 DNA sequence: TGTGCCAGCAGCGTAGGGACAGGTGATACCTACGAGCAGTACTTC. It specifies CASSVGTGDTYEQYF.

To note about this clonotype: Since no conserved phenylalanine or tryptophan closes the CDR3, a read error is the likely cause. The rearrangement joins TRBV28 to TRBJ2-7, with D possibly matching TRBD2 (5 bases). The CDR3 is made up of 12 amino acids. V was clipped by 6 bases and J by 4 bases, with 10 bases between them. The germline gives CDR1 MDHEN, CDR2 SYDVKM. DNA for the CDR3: TGTGCCAGCAGATCTCGGGGTTACGAGCAGTACCTC. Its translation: CASRSRGYEQYL.

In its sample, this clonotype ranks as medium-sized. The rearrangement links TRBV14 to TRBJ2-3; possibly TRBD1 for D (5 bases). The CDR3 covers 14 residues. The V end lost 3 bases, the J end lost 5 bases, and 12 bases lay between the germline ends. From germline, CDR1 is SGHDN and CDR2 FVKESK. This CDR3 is CASSHWTTKDTQYF. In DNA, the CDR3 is TGTGCCAGCAGCCACTGGACAACCAAAGATACGCAGTATTTT.

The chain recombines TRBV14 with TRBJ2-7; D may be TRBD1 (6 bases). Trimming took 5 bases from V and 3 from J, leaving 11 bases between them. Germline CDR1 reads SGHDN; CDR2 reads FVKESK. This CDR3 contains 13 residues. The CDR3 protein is CASSSRQVYEQYF. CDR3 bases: TGTGCCAGCAGCTCCCGACAGGTCTACGAGCAGTACTTC.

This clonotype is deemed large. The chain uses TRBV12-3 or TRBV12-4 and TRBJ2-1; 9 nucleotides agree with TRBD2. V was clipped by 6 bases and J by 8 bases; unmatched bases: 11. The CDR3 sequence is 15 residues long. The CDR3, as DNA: TGTGCCAGCAGCCTTCTTGCGGGAGGGCCCCATGAGCAGTTCTTC. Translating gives CASSLLAGGPHEQFF.

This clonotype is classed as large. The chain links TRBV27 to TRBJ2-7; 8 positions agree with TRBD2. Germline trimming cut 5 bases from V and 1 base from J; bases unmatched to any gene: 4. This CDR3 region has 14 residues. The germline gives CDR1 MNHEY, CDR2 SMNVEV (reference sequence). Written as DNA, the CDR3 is TGTGCCAGCAGTCTAAGCGGGAGTTCCTACGAGCAGTACTTC. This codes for CASSLSGSSYEQYF.

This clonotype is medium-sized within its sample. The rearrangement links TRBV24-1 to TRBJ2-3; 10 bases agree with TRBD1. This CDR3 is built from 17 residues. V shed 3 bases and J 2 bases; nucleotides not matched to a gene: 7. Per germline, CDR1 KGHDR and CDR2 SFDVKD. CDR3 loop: CATSDKRQGALTDTQYF. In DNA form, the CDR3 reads TGTGCCACCAGTGATAAAAGACAGGGGGCCCTCACAGATACGCAGTATTTT.

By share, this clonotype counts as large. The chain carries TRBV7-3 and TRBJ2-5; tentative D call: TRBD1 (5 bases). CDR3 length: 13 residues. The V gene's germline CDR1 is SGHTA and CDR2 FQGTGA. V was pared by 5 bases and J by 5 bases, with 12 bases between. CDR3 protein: CASSPQGSETQYF. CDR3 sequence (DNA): TGTGCCAGCAGCCCCCAGGGCTCGGAGACCCAGTACTTC.

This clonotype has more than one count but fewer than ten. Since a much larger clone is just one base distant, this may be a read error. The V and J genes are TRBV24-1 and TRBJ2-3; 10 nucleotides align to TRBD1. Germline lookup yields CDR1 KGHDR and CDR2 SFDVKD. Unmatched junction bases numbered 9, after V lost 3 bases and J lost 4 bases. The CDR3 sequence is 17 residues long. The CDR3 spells CATSDKRQGALADTQYF. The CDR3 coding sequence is TGTGCCACCAGTGATAAAAGACAGGGGGCCCTCGCAGATACGCAGTATTTT.

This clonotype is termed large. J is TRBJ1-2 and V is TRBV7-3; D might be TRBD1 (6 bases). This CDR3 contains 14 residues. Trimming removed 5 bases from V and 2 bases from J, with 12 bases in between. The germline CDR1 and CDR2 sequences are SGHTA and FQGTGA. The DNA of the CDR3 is TGTGCCAGCAGCGTTTCGGGACAAAACTATGGCTACACCTTC. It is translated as CASSVSGQNYGYTF.

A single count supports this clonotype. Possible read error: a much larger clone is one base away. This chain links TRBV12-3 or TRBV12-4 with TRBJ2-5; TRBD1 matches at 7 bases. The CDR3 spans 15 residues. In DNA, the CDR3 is TGTGCCAGCAGACGTGCCGGGACAGCTCAAGAGACCCGGTACTTC. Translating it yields CASRRAGTAQETRYF.

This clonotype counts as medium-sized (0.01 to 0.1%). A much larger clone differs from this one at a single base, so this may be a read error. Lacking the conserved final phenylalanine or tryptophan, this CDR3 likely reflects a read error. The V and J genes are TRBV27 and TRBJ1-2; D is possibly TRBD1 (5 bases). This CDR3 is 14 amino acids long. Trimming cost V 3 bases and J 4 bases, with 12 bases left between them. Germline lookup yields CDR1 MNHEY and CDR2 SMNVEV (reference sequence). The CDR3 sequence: CASSFSTDSYGYTS. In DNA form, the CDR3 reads TGTGCCAGCAGTTTTTCGACAGATTCCTATGGCTACACCTCC.

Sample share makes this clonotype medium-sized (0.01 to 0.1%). The CDR3 sequence: CASSLSTAAARYEQFF. CDR3 nucleotides: TGTGCCAGCAGTTTAAGTACGGCAGCGGCGCGCTATGAGCAGTTCTTC. The rearrangement joins TRBV27 to TRBJ2-1, with a tentative D call TRBD2 (5 bases). The V end lost 2 bases, the J end lost 8 bases, and 19 bases lay between the germline ends. This CDR3 spans 16 amino acids. Germline CDR1 reads MNHEY; CDR2 reads SMNVEV (reference sequence).

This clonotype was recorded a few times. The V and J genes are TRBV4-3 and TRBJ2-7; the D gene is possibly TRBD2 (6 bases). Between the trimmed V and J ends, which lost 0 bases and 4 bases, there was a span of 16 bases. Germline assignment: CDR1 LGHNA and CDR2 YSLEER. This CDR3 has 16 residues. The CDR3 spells CASSQDSGRGRYEQYF. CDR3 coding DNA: TGCGCCAGCAGCCAAGATAGCGGACGGGGAAGGTACGAGCAGTACTTC.

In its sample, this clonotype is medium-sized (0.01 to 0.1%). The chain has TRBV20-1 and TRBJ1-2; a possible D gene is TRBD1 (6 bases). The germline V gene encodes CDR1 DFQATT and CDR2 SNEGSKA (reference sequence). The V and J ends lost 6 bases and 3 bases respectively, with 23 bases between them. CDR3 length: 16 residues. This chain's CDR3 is CSAHVQEGDPYYGYTF. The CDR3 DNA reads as TGCAGTGCCCACGTCCAGGAGGGGGACCCTTACTATGGCTACACCTTC.

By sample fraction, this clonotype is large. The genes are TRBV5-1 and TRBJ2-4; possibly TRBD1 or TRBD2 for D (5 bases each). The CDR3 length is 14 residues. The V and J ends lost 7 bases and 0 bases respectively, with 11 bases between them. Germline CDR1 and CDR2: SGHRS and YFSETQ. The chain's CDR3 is CASALGTAKNIQYF. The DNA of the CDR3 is TGCGCCAGCGCGCTTGGGACAGCCAAAAACATTCAGTACTTC.

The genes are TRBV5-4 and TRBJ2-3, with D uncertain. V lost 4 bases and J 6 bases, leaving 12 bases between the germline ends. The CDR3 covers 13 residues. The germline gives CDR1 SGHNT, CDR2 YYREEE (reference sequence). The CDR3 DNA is TGTGCCAGCAGCCTCAGTAGTACGGATACGCAGTATTTT. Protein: CASSLSSTDTQYF.

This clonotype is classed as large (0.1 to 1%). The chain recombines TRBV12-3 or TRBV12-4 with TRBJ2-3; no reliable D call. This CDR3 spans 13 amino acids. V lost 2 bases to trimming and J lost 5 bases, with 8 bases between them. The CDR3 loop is CASSLLRRDTQYF. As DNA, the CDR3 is TGTGCCAGCAGTTTATTGAGGCGAGATACGCAGTATTTT.

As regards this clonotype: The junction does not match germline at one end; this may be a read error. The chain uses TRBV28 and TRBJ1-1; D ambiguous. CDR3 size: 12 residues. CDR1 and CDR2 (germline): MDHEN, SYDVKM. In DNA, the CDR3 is TGTGCCAGCAGCCAGAGACCGCACGAAGCTCTCTTT. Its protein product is CASSQRPHEALF.

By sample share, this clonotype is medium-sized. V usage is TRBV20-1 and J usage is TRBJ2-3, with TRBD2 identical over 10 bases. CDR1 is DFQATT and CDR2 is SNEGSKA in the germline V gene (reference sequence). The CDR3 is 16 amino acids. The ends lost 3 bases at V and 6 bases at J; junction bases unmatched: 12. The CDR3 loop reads CSASETAGGQGDTQYF. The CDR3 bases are TGCAGTGCTAGTGAAACAGCGGGAGGGCAGGGTGATACGCAGTATTTT.

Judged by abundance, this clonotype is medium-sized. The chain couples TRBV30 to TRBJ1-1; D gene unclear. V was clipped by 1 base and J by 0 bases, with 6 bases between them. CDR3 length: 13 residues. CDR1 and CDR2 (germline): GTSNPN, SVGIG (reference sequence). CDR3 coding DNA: TGTGCCTGGAGTGGTAAAATGAACACTGAAGCTTTCTTT. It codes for CAWSGKMNTEAFF.

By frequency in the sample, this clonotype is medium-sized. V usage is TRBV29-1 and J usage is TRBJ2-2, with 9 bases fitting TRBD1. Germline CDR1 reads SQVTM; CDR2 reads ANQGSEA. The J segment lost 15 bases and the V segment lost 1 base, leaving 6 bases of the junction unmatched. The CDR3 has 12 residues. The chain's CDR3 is CSVEGGTGRVFF. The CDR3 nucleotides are TGCAGCGTTGAAGGAGGGACAGGGAGGGTGTTTTTT.

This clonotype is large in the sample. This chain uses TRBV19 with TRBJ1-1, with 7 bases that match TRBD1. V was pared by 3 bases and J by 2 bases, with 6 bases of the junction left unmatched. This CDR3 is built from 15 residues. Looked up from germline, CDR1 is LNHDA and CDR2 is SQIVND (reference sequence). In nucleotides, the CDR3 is TGTGCCAGTAGTATCGAGGGGGACAGAAACACTGAAGCTTTCTTT. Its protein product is CASSIEGDRNTEAFF.

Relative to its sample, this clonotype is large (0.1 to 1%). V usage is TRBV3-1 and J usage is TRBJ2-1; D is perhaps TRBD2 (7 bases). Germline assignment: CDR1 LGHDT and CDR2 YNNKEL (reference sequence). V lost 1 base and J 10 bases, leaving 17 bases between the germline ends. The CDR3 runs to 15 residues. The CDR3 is CASSQAFGGQQEQFF. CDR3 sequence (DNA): TGTGCCAGCAGCCAAGCGTTCGGGGGGCAACAGGAGCAGTTCTTC.

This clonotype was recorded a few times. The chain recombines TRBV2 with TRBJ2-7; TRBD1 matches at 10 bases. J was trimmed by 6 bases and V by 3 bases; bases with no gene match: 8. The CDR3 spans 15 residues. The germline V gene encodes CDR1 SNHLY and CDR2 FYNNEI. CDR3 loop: CASSEVGQGRGEQYF. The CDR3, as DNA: TGTGCCAGCAGTGAGGTGGGACAGGGGAGGGGCGAGCAGTACTTC.

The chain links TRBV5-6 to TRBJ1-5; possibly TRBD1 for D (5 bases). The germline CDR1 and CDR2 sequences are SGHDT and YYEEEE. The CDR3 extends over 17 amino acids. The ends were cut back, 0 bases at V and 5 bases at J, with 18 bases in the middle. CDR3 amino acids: CASSLEGMGPRDQPQHF. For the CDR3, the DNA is TGTGCCAGCAGCTTGGAGGGGATGGGGCCAAGGGATCAGCCCCAGCATTTT.

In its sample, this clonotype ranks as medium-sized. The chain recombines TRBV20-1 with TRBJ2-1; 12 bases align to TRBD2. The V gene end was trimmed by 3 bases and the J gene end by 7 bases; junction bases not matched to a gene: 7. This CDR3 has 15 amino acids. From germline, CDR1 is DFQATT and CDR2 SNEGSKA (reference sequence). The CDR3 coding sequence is TGCAGTGCTAGTGGGACTAGCGGGCTTAGAAATGAGCAGTTCTTC. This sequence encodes CSASGTSGLRNEQFF.

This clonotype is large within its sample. The CDR3 region is CASRGESYEQYF. In nucleotides, the CDR3 is TGTGCCAGCCGGGGGGAATCCTACGAGCAGTACTTC. V and J are TRBV27 and TRBJ2-7, with 7 bases aligning to TRBD2. The junction had 2 bases not matched to a gene; V was cut back by 8 bases and J by 1 base. Germline V gene sequence: CDR1 MNHEY, CDR2 SMNVEV (reference sequence). This CDR3 contains 12 residues.